This is a list of T cell receptor beta chains from one sample in a study of CD8+ T cells in alopecia areata. The protocol was immunoSEQ multiplex PCR, while the TCRdb copy is restricted to in-frame clones and leaves out a portion. Of some 180,000 clones in the sample, approximately 50% were seen once. This material consisted of CD8+ T cells sorted from blood, taken around week 53, from a patient treated with tofacitinib. Source of these receptors: a human donor with alopecia areata. The CDR3 runs from the conserved cysteine through the conserved F or W.

CDR3 length: 12; V gene: TRBV30; CDR3 protein: CAWTLGPPGYTF
CDR3 length: 14; V gene: TRBV5-1; CDR3 protein: CASSPGQGNSPLHF
CDR3 length: 14; V gene: TRBV5-1; CDR3 protein: CASSSDSSGNTIYF
CDR3 length: 16; V gene: TRBV7-8; CDR3 protein: CASSLAGRGKYNEQFF
CDR3 length: 14; V gene: TRBV25-1; CDR3 protein: CASSWAGGQETQYF
CDR3 length: 16; V gene: TRBV4-1; CDR3 protein: CASSQGVSGGADTQYF
CDR3 length: 13; V gene: TRBV9; CDR3 protein: CASQGQDNSPLHF
CDR3 length: 13; V gene: TRBV7-2; CDR3 protein: CASSLIGANIQYF
CDR3 length: 13; V gene: TRBV5-4; CDR3 protein: CASSLGGGETQYF
CDR3 length: 16; V gene: TRBV6-6; CDR3 protein: CASRRDPEWDQYEQYF
CDR3 length: 14; V gene: TRBV27; CDR3 protein: CASSLRTGNQPQHF
CDR3 length: 13; V gene: TRBV9; CDR3 protein: CASSQGARQPQHF
CDR3 length: 15; V gene: TRBV19; CDR3 protein: CASSMGTSGYNEQFF
CDR3 length: 13; V gene: TRBV4-1; CDR3 protein: CASSHDRPGELFF
CDR3 length: 13; V gene: TRBV6-5; CDR3 protein: CASRYTGGGEQYF
CDR3 length: 11; V gene: TRBV5-5; CDR3 protein: CASSLETGAFF
CDR3 length: 12; V gene: TRBV2; CDR3 protein: CASGAGGNTIYF
CDR3 length: 16; V gene: TRBV7-9; CDR3 protein: CASSLEAGGRRNEQFF
CDR3 length: 15; V gene: TRBV5-4; CDR3 protein: CASSLTGTRGNIQYF
CDR3 length: 14; V gene: TRBV19; CDR3 protein: CASDWGEKNTEAFF
CDR3 length: 13; V gene: TRBV7-2; CDR3 protein: CASSVRRGEKLFF
CDR3 length: 14; V gene: TRBV5-4; CDR3 protein: CASHSGTGNYGYTF
CDR3 length: 14; V gene: TRBV5-6; CDR3 protein: CASSFVGVQETQYF
CDR3 length: 15; V gene: TRBV5-1; CDR3 protein: CASSLLSGGEETQYF
CDR3 length: 14; V gene: TRBV29-1; CDR3 protein: CSVEDGQGTGEAFF
CDR3 length: 14; V gene: TRBV27; CDR3 protein: CASSPGQGLYEQYF
CDR3 length: 14; V gene: TRBV29-1; CDR3 protein: CSVDRGGFQETQYF
CDR3 length: 11; V gene: TRBV29-1; CDR3 protein: CSADRAVEAFF
CDR3 length: 13; V gene: TRBV7-2; CDR3 protein: CASSLDGEETQYF
CDR3 length: 15; V gene: TRBV7-3; CDR3 protein: CASSLFPGGPYEQYF
CDR3 length: 13; V gene: TRBV6-1; CDR3 protein: CASSDGPAYEQYF
CDR3 length: 14; V gene: TRBV29-1; CDR3 protein: CSVDRDRVYDTQYF
CDR3 length: 16; V gene: TRBV6-5; CDR3 protein: CASSYSIRTLNNEQFF